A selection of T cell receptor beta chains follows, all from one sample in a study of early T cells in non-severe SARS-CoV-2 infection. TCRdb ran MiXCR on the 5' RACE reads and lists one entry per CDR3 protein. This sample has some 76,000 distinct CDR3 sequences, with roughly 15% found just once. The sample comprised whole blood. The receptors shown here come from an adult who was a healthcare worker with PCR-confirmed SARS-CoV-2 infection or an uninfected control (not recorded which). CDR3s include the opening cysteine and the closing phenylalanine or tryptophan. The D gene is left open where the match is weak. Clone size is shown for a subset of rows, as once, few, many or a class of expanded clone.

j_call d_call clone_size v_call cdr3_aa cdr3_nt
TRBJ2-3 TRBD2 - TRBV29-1 CSVDLTSGTTDTQYF TGCAGCGTTGACTTGACTAGCGGGACTACAGATACGCAGTATTTT
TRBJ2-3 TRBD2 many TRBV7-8 CASSLGTSGVQDTQYF TGTGCCAGCAGCTTAGGTACTAGCGGGGTACAGGATACGCAGTATTTT
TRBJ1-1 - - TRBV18 CASSPPGHGNTEAFF TGTGCCAGCTCACCTCCGGGACACGGAAACACTGAAGCTTTCTTT
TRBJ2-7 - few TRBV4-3 CATSCPRGYEQYF TGCGCCACCTCATGTCCGAGGGGCTACGAGCAGTACTTC
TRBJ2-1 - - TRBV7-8 CASSPLRAGEQFF TGTGCCAGCAGCCCACTGAGGGCTGGTGAGCAGTTCTTC
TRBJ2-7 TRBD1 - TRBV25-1 CASKTGDEQYF TGTGCCAGCAAGACAGGGGACGAGCAGTACTTC
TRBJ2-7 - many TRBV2 CASRLGDFSEQYF TGTGCCAGCAGGTTAGGGGACTTTAGCGAGCAGTACTTC
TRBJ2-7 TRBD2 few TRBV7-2 CASSIGLAAYEQYF TGTGCCAGCAGCATTGGACTAGCCGCCTACGAGCAGTACTTC
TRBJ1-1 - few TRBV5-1 CASTPQGPNTEAFF TGCGCCAGCACCCCCCAGGGGCCGAACACTGAAGCTTTCTTT
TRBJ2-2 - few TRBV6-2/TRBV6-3 CASSYRPAGTGELFF TGTGCCAGCAGTTACCGCCCCGCCGGGACCGGGGAGCTGTTTTTT
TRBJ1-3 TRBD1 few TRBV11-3 CASSLPDRGLGNTIYF TGTGCCAGCAGCTTACCGGACAGGGGTCTCGGAAACACCATATATTTT
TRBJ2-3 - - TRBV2 CASSDYRAARTDTQYF TGTGCCAGCAGTGACTATAGGGCGGCCAGAACAGATACGCAGTATTTT
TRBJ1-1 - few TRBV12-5 CASGSGVGRATEAFF TGTGCTAGTGGCTCGGGCGTGGGGAGGGCCACTGAAGCTTTCTTT
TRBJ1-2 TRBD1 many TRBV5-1 CASSSGTGSYGYTF TGCGCCAGCAGCTCAGGGACAGGGTCCTATGGCTACACCTTC
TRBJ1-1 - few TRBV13 CASSPAAQQALGTEAFF TGTGCCAGCAGTCCGGCAGCCCAACAGGCACTCGGGACTGAAGCTTTCTTT
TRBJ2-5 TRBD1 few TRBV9 CASSVNVRGETQYF TGTGCCAGCAGCGTAAATGTCAGGGGGGAGACCCAGTACTTC
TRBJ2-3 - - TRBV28 CASTSYRFSTDTQYF TGTGCCAGCACCTCATACAGGTTCAGCACAGATACGCAGTATTTT
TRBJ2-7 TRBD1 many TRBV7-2 CASSSDRGISYEQYF TGTGCCAGCAGCTCAGACAGGGGCATCTCCTACGAGCAGTACTTC